This T cell receptor beta chain comes out of a study of blood T cell repertoires in COVID-19. About the research overall: Specimens from acute and convalescent COVID-19 originated in the United States, Italy and Spain. The analysed material was cDNA or gDNA that came from T cells, B-cell-depleted T cells, or PBMCs.

Germline CDR1 LGHNA, CDR2 YNFKEQ. The CDR3 length is 17 residues. The J segment lost 3 bases and the V segment lost 1 base, leaving 12 bases of the junction unmatched. Methods used by the authors: From reference gene primer amplification, estimates of nucleated cell counts were derived. The table came from immunoSEQ multiplex PCR; TCRdb's copy has only in-frame clones and leaves some out. V and J calls and clone size are given by that table; D and trimming were obtained from the DNA. This table has roughly 87,000 clones, around 87% appearing once. The receptor's source is a man aged 40-49 years with acute or convalescent COVID-19. The sequenced sample consisted of peripheral blood. The chain joins TRBV4-2 to TRBJ2-7; 7 bases are a match to TRBD1. Here the CDR3 DNA reads TGTGCCAGCAGCCAAGGGGAAGAGACAGGGTCTGTCTACGAGCAGTACTTC. This codes for CASSQGEETGSVYEQYF.